This T cell receptor beta chain comes out of a study of T cell changes during pregnancy in multiple sclerosis. This clone was recorded only once. The V gene's germline CDR1 is GTSNPN and CDR2 SVGIG (reference sequence). V gave up 4 bases and J gave up 7 bases, with 10 bases separating them. The CDR3 has 11 amino acids. Sequencing used immunoSEQ multiplex PCR; TCRdb keeps in-frame clones, though not all of them. The sample yields about 69,000 clones, 92% seen once. The specimen was peripheral blood, collected in the third trimester of pregnancy. The chain links TRBV30 to TRBJ1-2; D gene uncertain. This TCR derives from a female donor in good health, enrolled as a control in a pregnancy study. The chain's CDR3 is CAWNRAGGYTF. CDR3 nucleotide sequence: TGTGCCTGGAACCGGGCGGGTGGCTACACCTTC.